This T cell receptor beta chain originates from a study of blood T cell repertoires in COVID-19. Looking at the study overall: The United States, Italy and Spain were the sources of the acute and convalescent COVID-19 samples. T cells, B-cell-depleted T cells, or PBMCs supplied cDNA or gDNA.

The germline CDR1 and CDR2 sequences are SQVTM and ANQGSEA. The V end was cut by 4 bases, the J end by 0 bases, with 5 bases between. The length of the CDR3 is 12 residues. Generated by immunoSEQ multiplex PCR, the TCRdb table keeps only in-frame clones and is missing some. The sample lists under 300,000 clones, approximately 86% occurring once. The chain joins TRBV29-1 to TRBJ2-3; D gene ambiguous. The sequenced sample consisted of peripheral blood. This sequence originates from a woman in her 70s with active or convalescent COVID-19. CDR3 loop: CSVAPSTDTQYF. CDR3 sequence (DNA): TGCAGCGTTGCCCCTAGCACAGATACGCAGTATTTT.